These 31 T cell receptor beta chains were sequenced from one sample in a study of T cells after yellow fever vaccination. Each CDR3 protein is one row after TCRdb ran MiXCR on the 5' RACE reads. The profile shows around 180,000 distinct CDR3 sequences, approximately 6.2% of them singletons. Material: CD4+ T cells sorted from PBMCs, obtained on the day of the first yellow fever vaccination. The receptors were gathered from a young man who received the YFV17D yellow fever vaccine.

This clonotype came up many times. The chain recombines TRBV12-3 or TRBV12-4 with TRBJ1-3; 7 bases align to TRBD1. The length of the CDR3 is 16 residues. With 6 bases clipped from V and 0 bases from J, the junction kept 8 bases outside the gene matches. Here the CDR3 reads CASRTGQAYSGNTIYF. CDR3 coding DNA: TGTGCCAGCAGAACCGGACAGGCATACTCTGGAAACACCATATATTTT.

The chain employs TRBV5-1 and TRBJ1-2; a possible D gene is TRBD1 (6 bases). The CDR3 totals 13 residues. Germline CDR1 SGHRS, CDR2 YFSETQ. Trimming shortened V by 2 bases and J by 2 bases, and 7 bases separated the two germline ends. CDR3 nucleotides: TGCGCCAGCAGCTTTACAGGGAACTATGGCTACACCTTC. This gives the protein CASSFTGNYGYTF.

This clonotype was seen a handful of times. The chain combines TRBV7-9 with TRBJ2-7; maybe TRBD2 (5 bases). This CDR3 is 12 amino acids long. V lost 8 bases and J lost 1, with 9 bases in between. The germline V gene encodes CDR1 SEHNR and CDR2 FQNEAQ (reference sequence). CDR3 bases: TGTGCCAGCCCTGGGAGATCCTACGAGCAGTACGTC. It codes for CASPGRSYEQYV.

As regards this clonotype: A much larger clone lies a single base off, so this may be a read error. The chain uses TRBV6-1 and TRBJ1-6; the D is unclear. The CDR3 spans 17 residues. The germline V gene encodes CDR1 MNHNS and CDR2 SASEGT. The CDR3 nucleotides are TGTGCCAGCAGCCCCTGGGGAGGGTTTAGCGATAATTCACCCGTCCACTTT. It codes for CASSPWGGFSDNSPVHF.

The rearrangement links TRBV5-1 to TRBJ1-1, with a tentative D call TRBD1 (6 bases). Germline CDR1 reads SGHRS; CDR2 reads YFSETQ. V gave up 1 base and J gave up 2 bases, with 12 bases separating them. The CDR3 has 15 residues. The CDR3 DNA reads as TGCGCCAGCAGCTTGTTCCCAGGGGATAACACTGAAGCTTTCTTT. Protein product: CASSLFPGDNTEAFF.

In this sample, this clonotype turned up a few times. The gene calls are TRBV7-2 and TRBJ1-5, with D perhaps matching TRBD1 (6 bases). With 3 bases removed from V and 4 bases from J, the gap between germline ends came to 16 bases. CDR1 is SGHTA and CDR2 is FQGNSA in the germline V gene. This CDR3 comprises 16 residues. CDR3 protein: CASSLVAGASNQPQHF. The CDR3 bases are TGTGCCAGCAGCTTGGTGGCAGGGGCTAGTAATCAGCCCCAGCATTTT.

This clonotype appeared many times. The chain couples TRBV7-2 to TRBJ2-4; weak D call: TRBD1 (5 bases). The CDR3 is made up of 13 amino acids. The germline gives CDR1 SGHTA, CDR2 FQGNSA. V lost 5 bases and J 6 bases, leaving 11 bases between the germline ends. Here the CDR3 reads CASSTGHGNIQYF. The CDR3 bases are TGTGCCAGCAGCACAGGACACGGAAACATTCAGTACTTC.

This clonotype came up many times. This rearrangement joins TRBV5-1 to TRBJ2-3; D not certain. Germline CDR1 reads SGHRS; CDR2 reads YFSETQ. V dropped 0 bases and J dropped 4 bases, with 21 bases sitting between them. This CDR3 has 18 residues. CDR3 loop: CASSLAALPRAMPDTQYF. CDR3 DNA sequence: TGCGCCAGCAGCTTGGCCGCGCTTCCCCGGGCCATGCCAGATACGCAGTATTTT.

The sample holds many counts of this clonotype. The chain is built from TRBV30 and TRBJ1-2, with TRBD1 matching over 9 bases. The V and J ends lost 3 bases and 8 bases, in that order; junction bases with no gene match: 10. Looked up from germline, CDR1 is GTSNPN and CDR2 is SVGIG (reference sequence). CDR3 length equals 14 residues. This CDR3 reads CAWRVMGQGAGYTF. The CDR3 bases are TGTGCCTGGAGAGTCATGGGACAGGGAGCCGGCTACACCTTC. Based on the CDR3 plus reference TRBV30 and TRBJ1-2, the full variable domain is SQTIHQWPATLVQPVGSPLSLECTVEGTSNPNLYWYRQAAGRGLQLLFYSVGIGQISSEVPQNLSASRPQDRQFILSSKKLLLSDSGFYLCAWRVMGQGAGYTFGSGTRLTVV.

This clonotype was seen at least ten times. The rearrangement links TRBV10-3 to TRBJ2-3; D is ambiguous. V lost 8 bases and J 0 bases, leaving 9 bases between the germline ends. CDR1 and CDR2 (germline): ENHRY, SYGVKD. This CDR3 comprises 13 residues. The CDR3 DNA reads as TGTGCCATCCTTCGGGCTAGCACAGATACGCAGTATTTT. It is translated as CAILRASTDTQYF.

This clonotype was seen a few times. This chain uses TRBV7-2 with TRBJ2-5; D perhaps matches TRBD2 (7 bases). Germline CDR1 and CDR2: SGHTA and FQGNSA. The CDR3 length is 15 residues. V was trimmed by 9 bases and J by 1 base, leaving 18 bases between them. CDR3 residues: CASIWGGASQETQYF. In DNA, the CDR3 is TGTGCCAGTATCTGGGGGGGGGCGTCCCAAGAGACCCAGTACTTC.

The V gene is TRBV4-2, the J gene TRBJ2-5, with TRBD2 matching over 10 bases. This CDR3 spans 20 amino acids. V lost 4 bases and J lost 0; bases outside the gene matches: 17. In germline, CDR1 is LGHNA, CDR2 YNFKEQ. The CDR3 DNA sequence: TGTGCCAGCAGCCCCCGACTTGGTAGCGGGGGGTACTCAGACCAAGAGACCCAGTACTTC. Protein product: CASSPRLGSGGYSDQETQYF.

Ten or more counts support this clonotype. The chain joins TRBV7-2 to TRBJ2-1; D is unresolved. V shed 1 base and J shed 12 bases, with 10 bases lying between them. The germline V gene encodes CDR1 SGHTA and CDR2 FQGNSA. The CDR3 is 12 amino acids. CDR3: CASSLVPSGQFF. The CDR3 DNA follows: TGTGCCAGCAGCTTAGTTCCTTCTGGGCAGTTCTTC.

This clonotype was picked up a small number of times. The chain employs TRBV20-1 and TRBJ2-3; 8 bases are shared with TRBD2. Per germline, CDR1 DFQATT and CDR2 SNEGSKA (reference sequence). This CDR3 has 14 residues. V lost 3 bases to trimming and J lost 4 bases; unmatched junction nucleotides: 6. As DNA, the CDR3 is TGCAGTGCTAGTCCTAGCGGGCGGCCAGATACGCAGTATTTT. Amino acids: CSASPSGRPDTQYF.

The sample holds many counts of this clonotype. The V and J genes are TRBV20-1 and TRBJ2-7; D is possibly TRBD2 (6 bases). Germline CDR1 and CDR2: DFQATT and SNEGSKA (reference sequence). V was clipped by 7 bases and J by 3 bases, with 13 bases between them. This CDR3 region has 12 residues. The DNA of the CDR3 is TGCAGTGTCCGGACGGGAGACTACGAGCAGTACGTC. Protein product: CSVRTGDYEQYV.

Ten or more counts support this clonotype. The genes are TRBV24-1 and TRBJ1-2; D might be TRBD1 (5 bases). Deletions cut 3 bases from V and 1 base from J, with 8 bases between. In germline, CDR1 is KGHDR, CDR2 SFDVKD. The CDR3 loop spans 14 amino acids. Written as DNA, the CDR3 is TGTGCCACCAGTGATGGGGCCTTTAACTATGGCTACACCTTC. The encoded protein is CATSDGAFNYGYTF.

This clonotype has a count of ten or more. CDR3 sequence: CASSETAYTEAFF. CDR3 sequence (DNA): TGTGCCAGCAGTGAGACAGCCTACACTGAAGCTTTCTTT. This sequence joins TRBV25-1 and TRBJ1-1; D is possibly TRBD1 (5 bases). Germline lookup yields CDR1 MGHDK and CDR2 SYGVNS. The CDR3 contains 13 residues. V was cut by 3 bases and J by 3 bases, with 8 bases left in between.

This clonotype has ten or more counts. The chain couples TRBV9 to TRBJ1-2; 7 nucleotides agree with TRBD1. The CDR3 extends over 17 amino acids. The J segment lost 7 bases and the V segment lost 3 bases, leaving 18 bases of the junction unmatched. CDR1 and CDR2 from the germline V gene are SGDLS and YYNGEE. CDR3 in amino acids: CASSARYWQTGRVGYTF. In DNA, the CDR3 is TGTGCCAGCAGCGCGAGGTACTGGCAGACAGGGCGTGTTGGCTACACCTTC.

This clonotype has a count of ten or more. V is TRBV10-3 and J is TRBJ2-5; 7 bases are shared with TRBD2. Germline loops: CDR1 ENHRY, CDR2 SYGVKD. The CDR3 has 16 residues. With V trimmed by 2 bases and J by 4 bases, 10 bases remained unmatched. The DNA of the CDR3 is TGTGCCATCAGTGAGAGAGACCGGCTAGCGGTAGAGACCCAGTACTTC. Residues: CAISERDRLAVETQYF.

This clonotype appeared a few times. CDR3 in amino acids: CSVRGSGANVLTF. DNA of the CDR3: TGCAGCGTCAGGGGCTCTGGGGCCAACGTCCTGACTTTC. The rearrangement links TRBV29-1 to TRBJ2-6; D possibly corresponds to TRBD1 (6 bases). The germline V gene encodes CDR1 SQVTM and CDR2 ANQGSEA. The CDR3 runs to 13 residues. V shed 6 bases and J shed 0 bases, with 6 bases lying between them.

A few counts support this clonotype. V usage is TRBV12-1 and J usage is TRBJ2-3; the tabulated D call, TRBD1, remains unverified against the DNA. TRBV12-1 is described as a pseudogene. This CDR3 contains 15 residues. CDR3 coding DNA: TGTGCCAGCGCTCGCCTTTGGGGGGTGGTAGATACGCAGTATTTT. Translating it yields CASARLWGVVDTQYF.

V and J are TRBV3-1 and TRBJ2-1; tentatively, D is TRBD2 (5 bases). Germline V gene sequence: CDR1 LGHDT, CDR2 YNNKEL (reference sequence). CDR3 length equals 12 residues. Trimming cost V 3 bases and J 10 bases, with 10 bases left between them. CDR3 bases: TGTGCCAGCAGCCAGTTTCAGCGGGAGCAGTTCTTC. Protein product: CASSQFQREQFF.

This clonotype has just a few counts. V usage is TRBV6-5 and J usage is TRBJ1-6; 8 bases match TRBD1. V was clipped by 1 base and J by 9 bases; unmatched bases: 8. CDR3 length: 16 residues. Germline CDR1 reads MNHEY; CDR2 reads SVGAGI. The CDR3 here is CASSYLSGGSGSPLHF. The CDR3 nucleotides are TGTGCCAGCAGTTACTTATCAGGGGGCTCGGGTTCACCCCTCCACTTT.

This clonotype was seen many times. The rearrangement links TRBV7-9 to TRBJ2-3, with D maybe TRBD1 (5 bases). Germline V CDR1 and CDR2: SEHNR, FQNEAQ (reference sequence). Trimming removed 4 bases at V and 0 bases at J, with 14 bases between. The CDR3 runs to 16 residues. CDR3 loop: CASSYMDTPSTDTQYF. CDR3 nucleotide sequence: TGTGCCAGCAGCTACATGGACACCCCCAGCACAGATACGCAGTATTTT.

Ten or more counts support this clonotype. The rearrangement links TRBV12-3 or TRBV12-4 to TRBJ2-7; D might be TRBD1 or TRBD2, each matching 5 bases. This CDR3 comprises 16 residues. Between the trimmed V and J ends, which lost 3 bases and 0 bases, there was a span of 15 bases. For the CDR3, the DNA is TGTGCCAGCAGTTTGTTGAGGGGCGTAAGCTCCTACGAGCAGTACTTC. This translates into CASSLLRGVSSYEQYF.

V is TRBV5-1 and J is TRBJ2-1, with 8 bases identical to TRBD1. CDR1 is SGHRS and CDR2 is YFSETQ in the germline V gene. With V trimmed by 4 bases and J by 9 bases, 6 bases remained unmatched. The CDR3 loop spans 13 amino acids. The CDR3 DNA follows: TGCGCCAGCAGCCCGACAGGGGTTGTTGAGCAGTTCTTC. It translates to CASSPTGVVEQFF.

The table lists this clonotype with many counts. This chain uses TRBV5-6 with TRBJ1-1; a weak D match, TRBD1 (5 bases). V lost 0 bases and J 3 bases, leaving 12 bases between the germline ends. This CDR3 has 15 residues. From germline, CDR1 is SGHDT and CDR2 YYEEEE. The CDR3 nucleotides are TGTGCCAGCAGCTTGGGTTTAGGGACGGACACTGAAGCTTTCTTT. It codes for CASSLGLGTDTEAFF.

The rearrangement uses TRBV19 and TRBJ2-4; D is unresolved. Looked up from germline, CDR1 is LNHDA and CDR2 is SQIVND (reference sequence). Deletions cut 5 bases from V and 9 bases from J, with 23 bases between. The CDR3 covers 16 residues. The CDR3 spells CASSVGVDLFGSIQYF. CDR3 in DNA: TGTGCCAGTAGTGTTGGCGTGGATCTCTTTGGAAGCATTCAGTACTTC.

In this sample, this clonotype turned up many times. V gene TRBV5-1 combines with J gene TRBJ2-3; D gene uncertain. Trimming took off 4 bases at V and 4 bases at J, with 10 bases between the two ends. CDR1 and CDR2 (germline): SGHRS, YFSETQ. The CDR3 totals 13 residues. The DNA for the CDR3 is TGCGCCAGCAGCCCAGTCAACGCAGATACGCAGTATTTT. It codes for CASSPVNADTQYF. Filled out from reference TRBV5-1 and TRBJ2-3, the complete variable domain reads KAGVTQTPRYLIKTRGQQVTLSCSPISGHRSVSWYQQTPGQGLQFLFEYFSETQRNKGNFPGRFSGRQFSNSRSEMNVSTLELGDSALYLCASSPVNADTQYFGPGTRLTVL.

This clonotype was seen more than once but under ten times. The gene calls are TRBV11-2 and TRBJ2-2; D call uncertain. Between the trimmed V and J ends, which lost 4 bases and 6 bases, there was a span of 9 bases. CDR1 and CDR2 from the germline V gene are SGHAT and FQNNGV. The CDR3 extends over 13 amino acids. CDR3 sequence: CASSSPAAGELFF. The CDR3, as DNA: TGTGCCAGCAGCTCTCCCGCGGCCGGGGAGCTGTTTTTT.

In its sample, this clonotype was seen many times. The chain employs TRBV21-1 and TRBJ1-1; the table's D call of TRBD1 was not tested on the DNA. TRBV21-1 is a pseudogene locus. This CDR3 is 16 amino acids long. In DNA form, the CDR3 reads TGTGCCAGCGCGTCTCCTCGGGACAGGGGTGAGACTGAAGCTTTCTTT. Protein product: CASASPRDRGETEAFF.